This TCR beta chain was identified in a study of T cells in Graves' hyperthyroidism and ophthalmopathy. The CDR3 is made up of 12 amino acids. The germline CDR1 and CDR2 sequences are SGDLS and YYNGEE. Trimming cost V 7 bases and J 6 bases; bases outside gene matches: 4. This clonotype was seen a single time. Amplification of TCR beta CDR3 regions was performed using RNA transcripts as template. Primed by the HTBI set, a first-round RT-PCR was run on the TCR CDR3. TCRdb redid the calling of the multiplex PCR reads with MiXCR, one entry per CDR3 protein. The table includes about 26,000 distinct CDR3 sequences, around 40% detected once.

The sequence derives from a woman under 40 with Graves' hyperthyroidism. This chain joins TRBV9 and TRBJ2-3; 8 positions match TRBD2. The material sequenced was blood. The DNA for the CDR3 is TGTGCCAGCCCGGGAGGGCCTGATACGCAGTATTTT. This translates into CASPGGPDTQYF.